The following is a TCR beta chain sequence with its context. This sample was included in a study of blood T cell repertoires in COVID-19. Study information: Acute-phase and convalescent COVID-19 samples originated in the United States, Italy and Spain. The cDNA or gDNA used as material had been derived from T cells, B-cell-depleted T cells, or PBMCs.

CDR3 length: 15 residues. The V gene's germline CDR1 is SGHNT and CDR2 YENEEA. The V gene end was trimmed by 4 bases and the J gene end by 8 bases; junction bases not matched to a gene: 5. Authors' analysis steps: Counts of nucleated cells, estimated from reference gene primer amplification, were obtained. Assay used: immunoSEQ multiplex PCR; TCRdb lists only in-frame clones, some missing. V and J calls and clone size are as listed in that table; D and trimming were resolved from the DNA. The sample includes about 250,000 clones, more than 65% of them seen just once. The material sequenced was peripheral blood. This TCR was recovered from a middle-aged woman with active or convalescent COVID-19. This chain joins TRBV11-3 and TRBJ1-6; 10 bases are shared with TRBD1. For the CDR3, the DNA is TGTGCCAGCAGCTCGGGGACAGGGGTCGATTCACCCCTCCACTTT. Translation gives CASSSGTGVDSPLHF.